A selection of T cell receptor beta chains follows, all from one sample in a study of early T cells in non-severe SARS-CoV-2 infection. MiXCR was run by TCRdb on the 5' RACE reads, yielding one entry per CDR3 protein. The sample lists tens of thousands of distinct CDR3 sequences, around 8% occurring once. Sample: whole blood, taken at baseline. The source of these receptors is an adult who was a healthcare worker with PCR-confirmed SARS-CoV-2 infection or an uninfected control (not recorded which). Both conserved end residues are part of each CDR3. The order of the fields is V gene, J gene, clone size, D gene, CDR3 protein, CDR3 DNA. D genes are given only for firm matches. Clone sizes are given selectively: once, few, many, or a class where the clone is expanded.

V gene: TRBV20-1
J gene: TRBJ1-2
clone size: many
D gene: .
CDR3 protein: CSARAGEGYTF
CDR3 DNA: TGCAGTGCTAGAGCAGGGGAAGGCTACACCTTC

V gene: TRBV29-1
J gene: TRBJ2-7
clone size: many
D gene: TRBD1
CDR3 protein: CSDQTGVNYEQYF
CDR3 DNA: TGCAGCGATCAGACAGGGGTTAACTACGAGCAGTACTTC

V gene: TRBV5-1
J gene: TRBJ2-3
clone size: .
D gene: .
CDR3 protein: CASSLGAITDTQYF
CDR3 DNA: TGCGCCAGCAGCTTGGGAGCGATTACAGATACGCAGTATTTT

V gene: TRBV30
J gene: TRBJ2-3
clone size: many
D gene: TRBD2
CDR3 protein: CAWGRVSITDTQYF
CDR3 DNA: TGTGCCTGGGGGAGGGTATCGATCACAGATACGCAGTATTTT

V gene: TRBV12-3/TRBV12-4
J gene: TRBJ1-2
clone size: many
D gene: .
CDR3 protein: CASSILSKGIYGYTF
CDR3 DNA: TGTGCCAGCAGTATTCTCTCGAAGGGAATATATGGCTACACCTTC

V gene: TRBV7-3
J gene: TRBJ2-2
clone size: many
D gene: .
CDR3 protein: CASSSTGGELFF
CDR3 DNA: TGTGCCAGCAGCTCTACAGGCGGGGAGCTGTTTTTT

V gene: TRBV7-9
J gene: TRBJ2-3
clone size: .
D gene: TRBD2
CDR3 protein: CASSSGLAGPFTDTQYF
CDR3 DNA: TGTGCCAGCAGCTCGGGACTAGCGGGGCCCTTCACAGATACGCAGTATTTT

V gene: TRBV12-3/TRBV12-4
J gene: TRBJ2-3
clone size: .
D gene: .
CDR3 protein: CASSPDSTSTDTQYF
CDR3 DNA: TGTGCCAGCAGTCCAGACAGCACTAGCACAGATACGCAGTATTTT

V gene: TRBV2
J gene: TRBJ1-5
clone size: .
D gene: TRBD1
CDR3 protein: CASSDRGLSNQPQHF
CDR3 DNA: TGTGCCAGCAGTGACAGGGGGCTAAGCAATCAGCCCCAGCATTTT

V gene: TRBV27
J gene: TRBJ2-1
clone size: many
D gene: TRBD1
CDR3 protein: CASSTGQGKREQFF
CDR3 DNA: TGTGCCAGCAGTACGGGACAGGGGAAACGGGAGCAGTTCTTC

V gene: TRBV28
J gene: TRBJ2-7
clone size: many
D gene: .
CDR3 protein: CASSLQGKQYF
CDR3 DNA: TGTGCCAGCAGTTTACAGGGCAAGCAGTACTTC

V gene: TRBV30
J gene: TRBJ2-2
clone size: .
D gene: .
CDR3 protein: CAWSAHRRAGELFF
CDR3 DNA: .

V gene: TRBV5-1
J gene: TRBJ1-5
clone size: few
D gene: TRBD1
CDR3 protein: CASSLGYRGGNQPQHF
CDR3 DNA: TGCGCCAGCAGCTTGGGCTACAGGGGCGGCAATCAGCCCCAGCATTTT

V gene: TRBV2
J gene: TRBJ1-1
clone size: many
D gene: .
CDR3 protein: CASSRANTEAFF
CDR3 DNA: TGTGCCAGCAGTCGGGCGAACACTGAAGCTTTCTTT